These 27 T cell receptor beta chains came from one sample sequenced in a study of OX40 agonist ivuxolimab in advanced cancers. The method behind the library was the immunoSEQ multiplex PCR assay. TCRdb took this table from immuneACCESS and kept in-frame rearrangements with V and J called. Such tables lack part of the clones; where checked against another copy, unresolved V genes explain under half of the gap, and the rest is unexplained. This sample comprises under 70,000 clones, around nine tenths of them detected only once. 0.85% to 1.4% of the sample is in the top ten clones. The source material was CD4+ or CD8+ T cells sorted from blood, sampled in a trial of the OX40 agonist ivuxolimab. These TCRs come from an adult with an advanced solid tumor such as melanoma, head and neck, liver or kidney cancer.

The chain carries TRBV7-9 and TRBJ2-5; TRBD1 matches 8 bases. The length of the CDR3 is 15 residues. Germline-derived CDR1 and CDR2 are SEHNR and FQNEAQ (reference sequence). The trim removed 5 bases at V and 0 bases at J, leaving 5 bases unmatched. The CDR3 coding sequence is TGTGCCAGCAGCCATCCGACAGGGGACCAAGAGACCCAGTACTTC. It specifies CASSHPTGDQETQYF.

The V call is TRBV14, the J call TRBJ2-1; D remains ambiguous. CDR3 length: 19 amino acids. V was shortened by 1 base and J by 2 bases, with 21 bases between the two germline ends. Germline V gene sequence: CDR1 SGHDN, CDR2 FVKESK. The CDR3 DNA reads as TGTGCCAGCAGCCAAGTAAGAGGATTAGGTGGTGGCCCCTACAATGAGCAGTTCTTC. It is translated as CASSQVRGLGGGPYNEQFF.

V gene TRBV28 combines with J gene TRBJ2-7, with D perhaps given as TRBD1 or TRBD2 (6 bases each). The germline V gene encodes CDR1 MDHEN and CDR2 SYDVKM. V gave up 4 bases and J gave up 0 bases, with 13 bases separating them. This CDR3 contains 15 residues. The CDR3 is CASSSSRDISYEQYF. CDR3 nucleotides: TGTGCCAGCAGTTCCTCGCGGGACATCTCCTACGAGCAGTACTTC.

In its sample, this clone was seen once. The rearrangement uses TRBV4-3 and TRBJ2-3; D is unresolved. The V gene's germline CDR1 is LGHNA and CDR2 YSLEER. Trimming removed 1 base from V and 4 bases from J, with 6 bases in between. The CDR3 contains 13 residues. The CDR3 nucleotides read TGCGCCAGCAGCCAAGGGGCAGCAGATACGCAGTATTTT. Its translation is CASSQGAADTQYF.

This clone was counted once. The V call is TRBV7-2, the J call TRBJ2-7, with D possibly TRBD1 on 5 matching bases. The CDR3 covers 12 residues. V lost 2 bases, J lost 5 bases, and 7 bases lay in between. Germline assignment: CDR1 SGHTA and CDR2 FQGNSA. Here the CDR3 DNA reads TGTGCCAGCAGCTTACAGGGTCACGAGCAGTACTTC. This codes for CASSLQGHEQYF.

Only one count was recorded for this clone. The chain recombines TRBV18 with TRBJ1-5, with D possibly matching TRBD1 (5 bases). CDR3 length: 15 residues. V lost 3 bases, J lost 4 bases, and 13 bases lay in between. Germline CDR1 and CDR2: KGHSH and LQKENI. DNA of the CDR3: TGTGCCAGCTCACCGCGCGGGACTCCTAATCAGCCCCAGCATTTT. It codes for CASSPRGTPNQPQHF.

The rearrangement links TRBV7-6 to TRBJ2-2; 8 bases agree with TRBD1. J gave up 8 bases and V 6 bases, and 17 bases lay outside the gene matches. The CDR3 covers 17 residues. CDR1 is SGHVS, CDR2 FNYEAQ, per germline. CDR3 residues: CASRPLLRDRNRGELFF. The CDR3 DNA follows: TGTGCCAGCAGACCCCTATTACGGGACAGGAATAGGGGGGAGCTGTTTTTT.

The genes are TRBV19 and TRBJ2-2; 8 nucleotides agree with TRBD2. CDR1 is LNHDA and CDR2 is SQIVND in the germline V gene (reference sequence). V was pared by 11 bases and J by 6 bases, with 11 bases of the junction left unmatched. This CDR3 has 14 amino acids. The DNA for the CDR3 is TGTGCCTCAGGCGACGGGAGGGCCCCCGGGGAGCTGTTTTTT. Encoded protein: CASGDGRAPGELFF.

The genes are TRBV5-4 and TRBJ2-3; D is uncertain. Germline loops: CDR1 SGHNT, CDR2 YYREEE (reference sequence). The CDR3 contains 14 residues. Deletions cut 3 bases from V and 0 bases from J, with 8 bases between. CDR3 sequence reads: CASSSRDSTDTQYF. CDR3 sequence (DNA): TGTGCCAGCAGCTCAAGAGACAGCACAGATACGCAGTATTTT.

V gene TRBV11-3 combines with J gene TRBJ1-1; 10 bases are shared with TRBD1. CDR3 size: 14 residues. Unmatched junction bases numbered 4, after V lost 5 bases and J lost 4 bases. Germline CDR1 SGHNT, CDR2 YENEEA. CDR3 loop: CASSRTGGTTEAFF. CDR3 nucleotides: TGTGCCAGCAGCAGGACAGGGGGTACCACTGAAGCTTTCTTT.

This chain's CDR3 is CASSPTSGNYNEQFF. As DNA, the CDR3 is TGTGCCAGCTCACCTACTAGCGGCAATTACAATGAGCAGTTCTTC. The chain links TRBV18 to TRBJ2-1; 8 positions match TRBD2. Germline values: CDR1 KGHSH, CDR2 LQKENI. Trimming took 3 bases from V and 4 from J; bases not matched to a gene: 5. This CDR3 has 15 residues.

Regarding this clone: One end of the junction does not line up with germline, which may come from a read error. The chain is built from TRBV27 and TRBJ1-2; D is unclear. There are 15 residues in the CDR3. CDR1 and CDR2 (germline): MNHEY, SMNVEV (reference sequence). This chain's CDR3 is CASSLSGGVNYGYTF. For the CDR3, the DNA is TGTGCCAGCAGTCTATCTGGTGGAGTCAACTATGGCTACACCTTC.

This rearrangement joins TRBV7-2 to TRBJ1-5, with D unresolved. V gave up 1 base and J gave up 7 bases, with 11 bases separating them. Per the germline V gene, CDR1 is SGHTA and CDR2 is FQGNSA. This CDR3 has 14 amino acids. CDR3 sequence: CASSLDSSGQPQHF. In DNA form, the CDR3 reads TGTGCCAGCAGCTTAGACAGTTCGGGACAGCCCCAGCATTTT.

V is TRBV30 and J is TRBJ1-2; D not resolved. Trimming took off 0 bases at V and 4 bases at J, with 15 bases between the two ends. Germline V lookup: CDR1 GTSNPN, CDR2 SVGIG (reference sequence). This CDR3 spans 15 amino acids. The CDR3 sequence: CAWSVGAGIPYGYTF. The CDR3 DNA reads as TGTGCCTGGAGTGTAGGTGCGGGGATTCCCTATGGCTACACCTTC.

The chain has TRBV5-1 and TRBJ2-1; maybe TRBD2 (7 bases). The germline V gene has CDR1 SGHRS and CDR2 YFSETQ. Trimming took 7 bases from V and 7 from J, leaving 21 bases between them. The CDR3 sequence is 15 residues long. CDR3 nucleotide sequence: TGCGCCAGCTCCATGATCTTTGGGGGGGCAAATGAGCAGTTCTTC. It codes for CASSMIFGGANEQFF.

The chain is built from TRBV9 and TRBJ2-5; 8 nucleotides line up with TRBD1. Germline CDR1 SGDLS, CDR2 YYNGEE. Trimming at V came to 5 bases and at J to 5 bases, leaving 2 bases not matched to a gene. The CDR3 is made up of 12 amino acids. The CDR3 loop is CASRGTGETQYF. CDR3 DNA sequence: TGTGCCAGCAGAGGGACAGGCGAGACCCAGTACTTC. Together with reference TRBV9 and TRBJ2-5, the CDR3 gives the full variable domain: DSGVTQTPKHLITATGQRVTLRCSPRSGDLSVYWYQQSLDQGLQFLIQYYNGEERAKGNILERFSAQQFPDLHSELNLSSLELGDSALYFCASRGTGETQYFGPGTRLLVL.

This clone was counted only a few times. V and J are TRBV19 and TRBJ1-4, with 9 bases that match TRBD1. Unmatched junction bases numbered 7, after V lost 6 bases and J lost 5 bases. CDR3 length equals 15 residues. CDR1 is LNHDA, CDR2 SQIVND, per germline (reference sequence). The DNA for the CDR3 is TGTGCCAGTAGGAGGCGAACAGGGGGCAATGAAAAACTGTTTTTT. Its protein product is CASRRRTGGNEKLFF.

The chain uses TRBV7-9 and TRBJ1-2; 8 bases are a match to TRBD1. Germline V CDR1 and CDR2: SEHNR, FQNEAQ (reference sequence). Trimming at V came to 5 bases and at J to 5 bases, leaving 1 base not matched to a gene. This CDR3 region has 12 residues. CDR3 in amino acids: CASSRTGYGYTF. CDR3 coding DNA: TGTGCCAGCAGCCGGACAGGGTATGGCTACACCTTC.

The rearrangement links TRBV7-2 to TRBJ2-1; D is perhaps TRBD2 (5 bases). CDR1 is SGHTA, CDR2 FQGNSA, per germline. The length of the CDR3 is 15 residues. The ends were cut back, 5 bases at V and 10 bases at J, with 21 bases in the middle. The CDR3 is CASSPIGLAVGEQFF. CDR3 in DNA: TGTGCCAGCAGCCCGATAGGACTCGCCGTGGGAGAGCAGTTCTTC.

This clone came up a few times. The rearrangement uses TRBV19 and TRBJ1-3, with D perhaps matching TRBD1 (5 bases). There are 13 residues in the CDR3. Trimming removed 6 bases at V and 1 base at J, with 7 bases between. Per the germline V gene, CDR1 is LNHDA and CDR2 is SQIVND (reference sequence). The DNA for the CDR3 is TGTGCCAGTAGGACAGTATCTGGAAACACCATATATTTT. It specifies CASRTVSGNTIYF.

The rearrangement uses TRBV18 and TRBJ2-2; D is unresolved. The CDR3 has 12 amino acids. Germline values: CDR1 KGHSH, CDR2 LQKENI. Deletions cut 8 bases from V and 0 bases from J, with 4 bases between. The CDR3 loop is CASRTNTGELFF. CDR3 DNA: TGTGCCAGCCGAACGAACACCGGGGAGCTGTTTTTT.

This clone was counted between two and nine times. Its ends do not fully match the called genes, so a read error is possible. The gene calls are TRBV7-7 and TRBJ2-7; 10 bases are a match to TRBD1. The CDR3 has 13 residues. Germline-derived CDR1 and CDR2 are SSHAT and FNYEAQ (reference sequence). The CDR3 DNA sequence: TGTGCTAGCAGCCCGGACAGGGGGGCCGAGCAGTACTTC. Residues: CASSPDRGAEQYF.

The genes are TRBV4-1 and TRBJ2-1, with 15 bases fitting TRBD2. The germline CDR1 and CDR2 sequences are MGHRA and YSYEKL. With 3 bases clipped from V and 7 bases from J, the junction kept 4 bases outside the gene matches. This CDR3 is 16 amino acids long. Written as DNA, the CDR3 is TGCGCCAGCAGCCATCCGGGACTAGCGGGAGGTAATGAGCAGTTCTTC. Its protein is CASSHPGLAGGNEQFF.

V is TRBV6-5 and J is TRBJ1-1; TRBD1 aligns across 9 bases. The J segment lost 4 bases and the V segment lost 7 bases, leaving 7 bases of the junction unmatched. This CDR3 region has 14 residues. Looked up from germline, CDR1 is MNHEY and CDR2 is SVGAGI. DNA for the CDR3: TGTGCCAGCAAATGGACAGGGGCGGGCACTGAAGCTTTCTTT. Translating it yields CASKWTGAGTEAFF.

The chain has TRBV6-6 and TRBJ1-1, with a weak D call TRBD1 (5 bases). The CDR3 is 14 residues long. The germline V and J ends were trimmed by 0 bases and 4 bases, with 9 bases remaining between them. Looked up from germline, CDR1 is MNHNY and CDR2 is SVGAGI (reference sequence). Written as DNA, the CDR3 is TGTGCCAGCAGTTACTCGAAGGGGAGCACTGAAGCTTTCTTT. It is translated as CASSYSKGSTEAFF.

The rearrangement joins TRBV5-4 to TRBJ2-7; TRBD2 aligns across 9 bases. There are 16 residues in the CDR3. With 2 bases clipped from V and 3 bases from J, the junction kept 9 bases outside the gene matches. Germline V gives CDR1 SGHNT, CDR2 YYREEE (reference sequence). The CDR3 region is CASSLGAGGPLYEQYF. Written as DNA, the CDR3 is TGTGCCAGCAGCTTAGGGGCGGGAGGGCCCCTCTACGAGCAGTACTTC.

The chain is built from TRBV5-1 and TRBJ2-1, with D possibly TRBD1 on 5 matching bases. CDR1 SGHRS and CDR2 YFSETQ come from the germline V gene. The CDR3 has 15 amino acids. V was shortened by 0 bases and J by 2 bases, with 9 bases between the two germline ends. The CDR3 nucleotides read TGCGCCAGCAGCTTGGGACCAGGGACCTACAATGAGCAGTTCTTC. Its protein product is CASSLGPGTYNEQFF.